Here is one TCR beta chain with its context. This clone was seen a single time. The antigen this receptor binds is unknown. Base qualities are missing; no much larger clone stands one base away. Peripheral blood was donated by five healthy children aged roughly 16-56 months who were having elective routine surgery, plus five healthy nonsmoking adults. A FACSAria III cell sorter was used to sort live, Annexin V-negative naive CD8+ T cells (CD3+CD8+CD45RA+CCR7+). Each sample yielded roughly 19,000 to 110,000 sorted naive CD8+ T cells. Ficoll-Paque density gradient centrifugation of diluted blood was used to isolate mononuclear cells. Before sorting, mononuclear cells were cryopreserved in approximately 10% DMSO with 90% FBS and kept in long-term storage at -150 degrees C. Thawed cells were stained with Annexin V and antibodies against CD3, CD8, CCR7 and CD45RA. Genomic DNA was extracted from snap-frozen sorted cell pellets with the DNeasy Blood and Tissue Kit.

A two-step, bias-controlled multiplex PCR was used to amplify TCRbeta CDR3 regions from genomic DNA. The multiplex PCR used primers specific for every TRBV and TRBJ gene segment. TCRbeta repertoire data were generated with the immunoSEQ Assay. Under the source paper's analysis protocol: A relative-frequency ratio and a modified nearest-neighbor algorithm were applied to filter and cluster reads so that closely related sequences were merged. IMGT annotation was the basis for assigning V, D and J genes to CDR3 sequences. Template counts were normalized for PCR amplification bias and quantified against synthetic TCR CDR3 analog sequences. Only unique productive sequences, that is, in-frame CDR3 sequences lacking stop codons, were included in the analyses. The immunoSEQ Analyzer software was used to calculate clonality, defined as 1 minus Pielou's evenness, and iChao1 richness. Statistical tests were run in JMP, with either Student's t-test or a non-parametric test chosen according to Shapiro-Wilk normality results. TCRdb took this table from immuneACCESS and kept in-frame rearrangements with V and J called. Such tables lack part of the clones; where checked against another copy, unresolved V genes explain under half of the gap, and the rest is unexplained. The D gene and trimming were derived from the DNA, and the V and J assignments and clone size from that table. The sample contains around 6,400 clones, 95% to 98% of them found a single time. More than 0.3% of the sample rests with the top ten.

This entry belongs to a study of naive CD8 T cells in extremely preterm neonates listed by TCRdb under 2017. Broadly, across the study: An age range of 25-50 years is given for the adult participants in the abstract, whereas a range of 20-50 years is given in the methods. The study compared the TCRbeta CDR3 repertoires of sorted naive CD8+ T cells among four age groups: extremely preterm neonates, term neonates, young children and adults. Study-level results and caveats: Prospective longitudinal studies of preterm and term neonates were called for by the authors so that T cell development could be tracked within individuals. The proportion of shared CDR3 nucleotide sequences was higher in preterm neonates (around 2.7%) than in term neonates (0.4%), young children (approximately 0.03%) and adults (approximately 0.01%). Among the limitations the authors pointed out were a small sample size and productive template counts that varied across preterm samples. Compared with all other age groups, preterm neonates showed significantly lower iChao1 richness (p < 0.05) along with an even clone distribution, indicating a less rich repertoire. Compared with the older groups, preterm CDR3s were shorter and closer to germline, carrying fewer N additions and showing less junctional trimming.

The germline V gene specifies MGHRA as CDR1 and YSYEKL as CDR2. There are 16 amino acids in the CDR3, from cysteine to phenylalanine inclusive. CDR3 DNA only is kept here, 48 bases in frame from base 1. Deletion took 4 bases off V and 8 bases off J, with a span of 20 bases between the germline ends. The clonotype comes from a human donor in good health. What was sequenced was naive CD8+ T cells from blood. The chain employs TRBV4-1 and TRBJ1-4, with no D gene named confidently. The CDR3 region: CASSPHIGLESEKLFF. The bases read TGCGCCAGCAGCCCGCATATTGGACTGGAGAGCGAAAAACTGTTTTTT.